This T cell receptor beta chain stems from a study of cytomegalovirus exposure and HLA in healthy donors. PCR primers comprised 60 Vbeta and 13 Jbeta primers. Assay used: immunoSEQ multiplex PCR; TCRdb lists only in-frame clones, some missing. The table lists about 140,000 clones, approximately 75% of them singletons. Sequenced input: PBMCs. The TCR was taken from a man aged 50-59 years in good health and CMV-seropositive.

CDR3 in DNA: TGTGCCAGCAGCTTAGGGGGTGCGGGAGTCTACGAGCAGTACTTC. Its translation is CASSLGGAGVYEQYF. The rearrangement joins TRBV7-2 to TRBJ2-7; 7 bases are a match to TRBD2. Unmatched junction bases numbered 6, after V lost 1 base and J lost 3 bases. CDR1 and CDR2 from the germline V gene are SGHTA and FQGNSA. This CDR3 has 15 amino acids. The full variable domain, completed using reference TRBV7-2 and TRBJ2-7, is GAGVSQSPSNKVTEKGKDVELRCDPISGHTALYWYRQSLGQGLEFLIYFQGNSAPDKSGLPSDRFSAERTGGSVSTLTIQRTQQEDSAVYLCASSLGGAGVYEQYFGPGTRLTVT.